These 3 T cell receptor beta chains share one sample of origin, sequenced in a study of blood T cell repertoires in COVID-19. Here immunoSEQ multiplex PCR was the method, and the copy in TCRdb shows in-frame clones only, minus some. This sample yields roughly 290,000 clones, of which 70% to 90% are seen a single time; around 12% belongs to the top ten. Sequences were obtained from peripheral blood. The receptors were sampled from a woman aged 60 to 75 with acute or convalescent COVID-19.

This CDR3 reads CASSETSTQYF. The CDR3 DNA reads as TGTGCCAGCAGTGAGACTAGCACCCAGTACTTC. V and J are TRBV2 and TRBJ2-5; 7 bases align to TRBD2. V trimming: 3 bases; J trimming: 8 bases; junction bases outside the gene matches: 0. Germline assignment: CDR1 SNHLY and CDR2 FYNNEI. The CDR3 length is 11 residues.

The chain couples TRBV5-6 to TRBJ1-2; the D gene is possibly TRBD1 (6 bases). The CDR3 runs 16 residues. Trimming took 4 bases from V and 8 from J, leaving 24 bases between them. In germline, CDR1 is SGHDT, CDR2 YYEEEE. CDR3 residues: CASSPAGAGSYRGYTF. The CDR3 nucleotides read TGTGCCAGCAGCCCAGCGGGGGCAGGCTCTTACCGGGGCTACACCTTC.

The chain is built from TRBV18 and TRBJ2-2; 9 nucleotides line up with TRBD2. This CDR3 region has 15 residues. The germline gives CDR1 KGHSH, CDR2 LQKENI. V was clipped by 4 bases and J by 2 bases; unmatched bases: 2. DNA of the CDR3: TGTGCCAGCTCACGAGGGACTAGCAACACCGGGGAGCTGTTTTTT. This codes for CASSRGTSNTGELFF.